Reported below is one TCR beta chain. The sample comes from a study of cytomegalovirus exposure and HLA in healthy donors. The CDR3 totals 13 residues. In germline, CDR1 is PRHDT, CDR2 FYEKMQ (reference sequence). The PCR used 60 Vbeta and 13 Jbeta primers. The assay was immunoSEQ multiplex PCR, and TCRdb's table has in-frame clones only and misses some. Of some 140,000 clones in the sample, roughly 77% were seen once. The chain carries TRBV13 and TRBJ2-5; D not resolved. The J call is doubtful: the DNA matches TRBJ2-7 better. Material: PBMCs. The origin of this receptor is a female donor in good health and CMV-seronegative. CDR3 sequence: CASSLGSSYEQYF. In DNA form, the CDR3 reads TGTGCCAGCAGCTTAGGATCTTCCTACGAGCAGTACTTC.